The entry below gives a single T cell receptor beta chain sequence along with its context. The antigen is undetermined. The CDR3 covers 14 residues. V was shortened by 7 bases and J by 2 bases, with 11 bases between the two germline ends. Per the germline V gene, CDR1 is LNHDA and CDR2 is SQIVND (reference sequence). The PCR used 60 Vbeta and 13 Jbeta primers. TCRdb keeps only in-frame clones here, not all; method: immunoSEQ multiplex PCR. The sample has about 120,000 clones, roughly 72% seen once. This sample was taken from a study of cytomegalovirus exposure and HLA in healthy donors. Study outcomes and limitations: Looking again later, the authors saw that most CMV-associated TCR beta chains seemed HLA-restricted. Most observed TCR sequences were rare, whereas some public TCRs were detected in many donors. In an earlier analysis, most TCR beta V segments were productive about 87% or about 30% of the time. The CMV antigen specificity of a few CMV-associated chains was confirmed through in vitro analysis.

The chain links TRBV19 to TRBJ2-2, with D tentatively TRBD2 (5 bases). The receptor was isolated from a man in his forties or fifties in good health and CMV-seropositive. Sequences were obtained from PBMCs. Here the CDR3 reads CASTSAVNTGELFF. In DNA form, the CDR3 reads TGTGCCAGTACCTCAGCGGTAAACACCGGGGAGCTGTTTTTT. Variable domain in full (rest from reference TRBV19 and TRBJ2-2): DGGITQSPKYLFRKEGQNVTLSCEQNLNHDAMYWYRQDPGQGLRLIYYSQIVNDFQKGDIAEGYSVSREKKESFPLTVTSAQKNPTAFYLCASTSAVNTGELFFGEGSRLTVL.